These 4 T cell receptor beta chains came from one sample sequenced in a study of T cells in Graves' hyperthyroidism and ophthalmopathy. RNA transcripts gave rise to amplified TCR beta CDR3 regions. An initial round of RT-PCR targeting the TCR CDR3 relied on the HTBI primer set. TCRdb reanalysed the multiplex PCR reads using MiXCR and keeps one entry per CDR3 protein. The sample shows roughly 350,000 distinct CDR3 sequences, about 15% of them seen only once. The sample taken for sequencing was blood. The receptors come from a woman in her thirties with Graves' hyperthyroidism.

This clonotype was detected ten times or more. The V call is TRBV12-3 or TRBV12-4, the J call TRBJ2-5, with 11 bases matching TRBD2. The V and J ends lost 4 bases and 5 bases, in that order; junction bases with no gene match: 3. The CDR3 is 14 amino acids. CDR3 loop: CASSWGTSGETQYF. The CDR3 region has the DNA TGTGCCAGCAGTTGGGGGACTAGCGGTGAGACCCAGTACTTC.

Here the CDR3 reads CASKGDQNIGNTEAFF. In DNA, the CDR3 is TGTGCCTCGAAGGGGGACCAAAATATCGGGAACACTGAAGCTTTCTTT. The V call is TRBV7-9, the J call TRBJ1-1, with a tentative D call TRBD1 (6 bases). Trimming shortened V by 11 bases and J by 1 base, and 23 bases separated the two germline ends. Germline lookup yields CDR1 SEHNR and CDR2 FQNEAQ (reference sequence). The CDR3 loop spans 16 amino acids.

This clonotype was observed at least ten times. The CDR3 nucleotides are TGTGCCAGCAGTGACAGGGGGTTGAGTGGCTACACCTTC. This codes for CASSDRGLSGYTF. This chain joins TRBV2 and TRBJ1-2; 7 bases fit TRBD1. Germline CDR1 is SNHLY and CDR2 is FYNNEI. V shed 3 bases, J shed 7 bases, and the junction held 5 bases outside the gene matches. The CDR3 contains 13 residues.

This chain connects TRBV11-2 to TRBJ1-5, with unresolved D. Germline V gives CDR1 SGHAT, CDR2 FQNNGV. The CDR3 sequence is 14 residues long. Trimming stripped 0 bases from V and 7 bases from J, with 10 bases between. The chain's CDR3 is CASSLDGIRQPQHF. CDR3 DNA sequence: TGTGCCAGCAGCTTAGATGGGATCAGGCAGCCCCAGCATTTT.